The present entry profiles one T cell receptor beta chain with its context. The PCR had 60 Vbeta and 13 Jbeta primers. TCRdb keeps only in-frame clones here, not all; method: immunoSEQ multiplex PCR. This sample contains about 60,000 clones. This record comes from a study of cytomegalovirus exposure and HLA in healthy donors. The CDR3 covers 13 residues. Looked up from germline, CDR1 is LNHDA and CDR2 is SQIVND (reference sequence). The V and J ends lost 4 bases and 0 bases respectively, with 5 bases between them. The sample taken for sequencing was PBMCs. The V call is TRBV19, the J call TRBJ2-3; D is undetermined. The source is a woman aged 18-29 years in good health and CMV-seronegative. CDR3 DNA sequence: TGTGCCAGTAGTAGGAGTAGCACAGATACGCAGTATTTT. This sequence encodes CASSRSSTDTQYF.